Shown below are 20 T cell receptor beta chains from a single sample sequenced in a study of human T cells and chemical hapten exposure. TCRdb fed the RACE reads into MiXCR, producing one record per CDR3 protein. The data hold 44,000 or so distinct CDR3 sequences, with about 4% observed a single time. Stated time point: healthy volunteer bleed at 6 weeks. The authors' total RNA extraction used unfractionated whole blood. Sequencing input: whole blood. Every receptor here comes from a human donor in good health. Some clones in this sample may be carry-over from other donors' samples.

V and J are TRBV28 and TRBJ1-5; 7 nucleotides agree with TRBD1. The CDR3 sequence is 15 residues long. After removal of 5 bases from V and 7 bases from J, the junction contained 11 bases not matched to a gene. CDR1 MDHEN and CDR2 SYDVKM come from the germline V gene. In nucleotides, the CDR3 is TGTGCCAGCAGTCAAATTAGGAACAGGGGACAGCCCCAGCATTTT. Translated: CASSQIRNRGQPQHF. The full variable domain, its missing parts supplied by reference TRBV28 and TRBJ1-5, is DVKVTQSSRYLVKRTGEKVFLECVQDMDHENMFWYRQDPGLGLRLIYFSYDVKMKEKGDIPEGYSVSREKKERFSLILESASTNQTSMYLCASSQIRNRGQPQHFGDGTRLSIL.

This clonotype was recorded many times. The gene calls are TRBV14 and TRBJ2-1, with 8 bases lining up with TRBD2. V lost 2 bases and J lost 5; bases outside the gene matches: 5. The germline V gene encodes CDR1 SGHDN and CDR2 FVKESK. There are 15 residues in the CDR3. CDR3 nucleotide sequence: TGTGCCAGCAGCCAACAACTAGCGGCGAACAATGAGCAGTTCTTC. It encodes CASSQQLAANNEQFF.

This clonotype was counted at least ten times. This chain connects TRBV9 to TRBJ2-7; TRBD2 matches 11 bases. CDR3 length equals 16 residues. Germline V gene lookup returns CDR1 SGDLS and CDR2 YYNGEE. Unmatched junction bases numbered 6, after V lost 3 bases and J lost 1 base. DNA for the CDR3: TGTGCCAGCAGCGGTATCGGGACTAGCGGATCCTACGAGCAGTACTTC. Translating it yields CASSGIGTSGSYEQYF.

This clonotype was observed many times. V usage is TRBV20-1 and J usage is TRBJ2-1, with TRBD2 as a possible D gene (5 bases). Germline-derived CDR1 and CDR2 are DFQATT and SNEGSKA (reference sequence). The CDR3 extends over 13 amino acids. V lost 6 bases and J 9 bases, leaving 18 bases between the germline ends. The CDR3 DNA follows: TGCAGTGCCCATCCCCTCCTAGCTACTGAGCAGTTCTTC. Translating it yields CSAHPLLATEQFF.

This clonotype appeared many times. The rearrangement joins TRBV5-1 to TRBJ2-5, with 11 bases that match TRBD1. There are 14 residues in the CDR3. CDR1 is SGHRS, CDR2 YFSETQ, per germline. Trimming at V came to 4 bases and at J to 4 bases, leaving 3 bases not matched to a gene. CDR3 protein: CASSPGQGVETQYF. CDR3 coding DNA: TGCGCCAGCAGCCCGGGACAGGGGGTAGAGACCCAGTACTTC.

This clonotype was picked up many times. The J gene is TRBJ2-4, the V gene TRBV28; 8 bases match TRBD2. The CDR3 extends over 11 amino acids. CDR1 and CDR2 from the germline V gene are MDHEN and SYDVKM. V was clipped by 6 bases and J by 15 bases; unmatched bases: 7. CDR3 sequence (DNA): TGTGCCAGCAGCACTAGCGGTTTAGGGTACTTC. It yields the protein CASSTSGLGYF.

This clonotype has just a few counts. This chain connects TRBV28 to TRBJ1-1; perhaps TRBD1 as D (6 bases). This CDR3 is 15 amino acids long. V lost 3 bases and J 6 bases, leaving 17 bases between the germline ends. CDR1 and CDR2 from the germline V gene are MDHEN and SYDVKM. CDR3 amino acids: CASSFITTGSPEAFF. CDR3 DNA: TGTGCCAGCAGTTTTATTACCACAGGGTCTCCTGAAGCTTTCTTT.

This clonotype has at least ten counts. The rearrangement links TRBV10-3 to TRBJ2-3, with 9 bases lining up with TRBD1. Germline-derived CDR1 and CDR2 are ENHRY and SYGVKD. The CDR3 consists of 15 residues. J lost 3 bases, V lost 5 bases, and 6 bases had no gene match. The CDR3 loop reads CAISRDRDITDTQYF. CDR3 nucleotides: TGTGCCATCAGTCGGGACAGGGATATAACAGATACGCAGTATTTT.

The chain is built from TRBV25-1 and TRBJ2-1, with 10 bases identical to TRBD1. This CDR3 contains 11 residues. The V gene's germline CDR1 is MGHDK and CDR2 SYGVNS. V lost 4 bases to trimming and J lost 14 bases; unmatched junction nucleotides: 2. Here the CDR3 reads CASSGGQGKFF. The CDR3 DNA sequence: TGTGCCAGCAGTGGGGGACAGGGGAAGTTCTTC.

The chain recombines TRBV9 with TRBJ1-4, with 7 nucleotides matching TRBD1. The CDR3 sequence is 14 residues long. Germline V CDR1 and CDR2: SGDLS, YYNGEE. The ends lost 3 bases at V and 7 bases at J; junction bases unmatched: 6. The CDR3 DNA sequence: TGTGCCAGCAGCGGACAGGGCGGGGGTGAAAAACTGTTTTTT. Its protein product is CASSGQGGGEKLFF.

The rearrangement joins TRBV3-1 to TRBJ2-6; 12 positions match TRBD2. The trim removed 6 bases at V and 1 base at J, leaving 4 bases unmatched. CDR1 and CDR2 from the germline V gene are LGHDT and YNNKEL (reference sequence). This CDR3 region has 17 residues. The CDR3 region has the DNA TGTGCCAGCAGACGACTAGCGGGAGAATCTGGGGCCAACGTCCTGACTTTC. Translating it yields CASRRLAGESGANVLTF.

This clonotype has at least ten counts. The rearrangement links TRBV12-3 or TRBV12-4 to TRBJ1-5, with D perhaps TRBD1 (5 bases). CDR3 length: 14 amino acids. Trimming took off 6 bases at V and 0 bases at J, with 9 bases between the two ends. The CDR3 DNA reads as TGTGCCAGCAGGGAGACAGTTAGCAATCAGCCCCAGCATTTT. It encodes CASRETVSNQPQHF.

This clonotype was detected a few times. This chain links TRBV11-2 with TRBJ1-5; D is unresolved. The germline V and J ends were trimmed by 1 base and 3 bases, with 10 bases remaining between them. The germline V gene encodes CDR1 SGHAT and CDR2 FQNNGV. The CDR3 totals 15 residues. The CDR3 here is CASSLGGGNNQPQHF. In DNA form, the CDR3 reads TGTGCCAGCAGCTTAGGGGGAGGAAACAATCAGCCCCAGCATTTT.

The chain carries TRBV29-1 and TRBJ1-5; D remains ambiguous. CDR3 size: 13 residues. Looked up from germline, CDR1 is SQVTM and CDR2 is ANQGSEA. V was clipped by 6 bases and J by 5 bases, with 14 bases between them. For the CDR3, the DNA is TGCAGCGTAGCCGCAGGACCAGATCAGCCCCAGCATTTT. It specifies CSVAAGPDQPQHF.

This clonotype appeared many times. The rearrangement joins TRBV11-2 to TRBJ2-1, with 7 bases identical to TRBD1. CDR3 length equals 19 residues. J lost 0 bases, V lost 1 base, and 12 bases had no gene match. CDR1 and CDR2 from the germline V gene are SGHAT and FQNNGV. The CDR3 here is CASSLVGARRDSSYNEQFF. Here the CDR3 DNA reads TGTGCCAGCAGCTTAGTTGGGGCCCGTCGGGACAGCTCCTACAATGAGCAGTTCTTC.

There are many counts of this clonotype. CDR3 in amino acids: CASSRGSSGANVLTF. The CDR3 DNA sequence: TGTGCCAGCAGTCGGGGCTCCTCTGGGGCCAACGTCCTGACTTTC. This chain links TRBV27 with TRBJ2-6, with D tentatively TRBD1 or TRBD2 (5 bases each). In germline, CDR1 is MNHEY, CDR2 SMNVEV (reference sequence). The germline V and J ends were trimmed by 5 bases and 0 bases, with 8 bases remaining between them. The CDR3 totals 15 residues.

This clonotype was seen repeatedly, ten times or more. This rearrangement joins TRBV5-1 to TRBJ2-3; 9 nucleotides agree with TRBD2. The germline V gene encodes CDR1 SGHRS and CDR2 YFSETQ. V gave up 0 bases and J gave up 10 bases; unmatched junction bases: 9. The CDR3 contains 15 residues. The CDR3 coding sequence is TGCGCCAGCAGCTTGGAAGCTAGCGGGACCGGGGCGCAGTATTTT. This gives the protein CASSLEASGTGAQYF.

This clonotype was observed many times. This CDR3 reads CATSRDRGQGGQPQHF. The CDR3 nucleotides read TGTGCCACCAGCAGAGATAGAGGACAGGGTGGTCAGCCCCAGCATTTT. The rearrangement joins TRBV15 to TRBJ1-5; 8 bases fit TRBD1. V lost 0 bases, J lost 6 bases, and 7 bases stayed unmatched. CDR1 and CDR2 (germline): LNHNV, YYDKDF (reference sequence). This CDR3 is built from 16 residues.

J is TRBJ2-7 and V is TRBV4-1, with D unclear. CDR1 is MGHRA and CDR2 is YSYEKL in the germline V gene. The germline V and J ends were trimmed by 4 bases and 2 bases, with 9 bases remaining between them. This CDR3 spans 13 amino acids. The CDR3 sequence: CASSPDATYEQYF. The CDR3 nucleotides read TGCGCCAGCAGCCCAGACGCAACCTACGAGCAGTACTTC.

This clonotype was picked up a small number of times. In DNA form, the CDR3 reads TGCGCCAGCAGCTTACCGGATTCCTACAATGAGCAGTTCTTC. Encoded protein: CASSLPDSYNEQFF. The chain has TRBV5-1 and TRBJ2-1, with unresolved D. V dropped 2 bases and J dropped 1 base, with 7 bases sitting between them. CDR3 length: 14 amino acids. The germline CDR1 and CDR2 sequences are SGHRS and YFSETQ.